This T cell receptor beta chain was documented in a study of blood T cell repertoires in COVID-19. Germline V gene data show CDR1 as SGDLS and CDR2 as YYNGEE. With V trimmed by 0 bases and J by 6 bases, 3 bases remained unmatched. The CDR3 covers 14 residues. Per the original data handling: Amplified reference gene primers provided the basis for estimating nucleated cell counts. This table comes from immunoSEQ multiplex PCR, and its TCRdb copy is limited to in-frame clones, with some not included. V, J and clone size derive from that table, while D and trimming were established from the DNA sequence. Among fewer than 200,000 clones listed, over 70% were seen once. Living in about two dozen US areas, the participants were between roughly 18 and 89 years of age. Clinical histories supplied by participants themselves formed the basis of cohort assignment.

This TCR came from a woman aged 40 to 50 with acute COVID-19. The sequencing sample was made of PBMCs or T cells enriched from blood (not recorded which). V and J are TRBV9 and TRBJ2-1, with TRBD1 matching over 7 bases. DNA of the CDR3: TGTGCCAGCAGCGTAGAAAACAGGGGCAATGAGCAGTTCTTC. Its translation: CASSVENRGNEQFF.